What follows are 21 T cell receptor beta chains derived from one specimen sequenced in a study of vaccination and CD4 T cells after COVID-19. The antigens for these receptors are not known. Described treatment: roughly 10-day PBMC culture with coronavirus spike peptide pools or control peptides (ViraFEST assay). The Oncomine TCR Beta short-read assay sequenced DNA from cultured CD4+ T cells. TCRdb analysed the PCR reads with MiXCR anew, one entry per CDR3 protein. The sample carries 15,000 to 20,000 distinct CDR3 sequences, roughly 56% recorded once. Material for sequencing was CD4+ T cells from blood, cultured in vitro. The receptors were gathered from a human donor who had recovered from COVID-19.

J is TRBJ1-5 and V is TRBV11-3; D is unclear. The V end lost 7 bases, the J end lost 2 bases, and 15 bases lay between the germline ends. CDR1 and CDR2 (germline): SGHNT, YENEEA. The CDR3 sequence is 15 residues long. CDR3 coding DNA: TGTGCCAGCACCCGTGGGGTTAGGTGCAATCAGCCCCAGCATTTT. Its protein is CASTRGVRCNQPQHF.

V gene TRBV6-5 combines with J gene TRBJ1-4; possibly TRBD1 for D (5 bases). The germline CDR1 and CDR2 sequences are MNHEY and SVGAGI. Trimming left V 2 bases short and J 5 bases short, with 9 bases between. The CDR3 is 14 amino acids. The CDR3 region is CASSYRGQNEKLFF. The CDR3 coding sequence is TGTGCCAGCAGTTACCGGGGCCAAAATGAAAAACTGTTTTTT.

This clonotype appeared a few times. V gene TRBV6-5 combines with J gene TRBJ1-1; no firm D call. The V and J ends lost 3 bases and 8 bases respectively, with 10 bases between them. CDR3 length equals 12 residues. Germline lookup yields CDR1 MNHEY and CDR2 SVGAGI. CDR3 protein: CASSYSTGEAFF. The CDR3 nucleotides read TGTGCCAGCAGTTATTCCACCGGGGAAGCTTTCTTT.

CDR3 sequence: CASSLNRAQETQYF. The CDR3 DNA reads TGTGCCAGCTCCTTGAACAGGGCCCAAGAGACCCAGTACTTC. The rearrangement links TRBV18 to TRBJ2-5; D is perhaps TRBD1 (6 bases). Deletions cut 6 bases from V and 1 base from J, with 12 bases between. Germline V lookup: CDR1 KGHSH, CDR2 LQKENI. The CDR3 sequence is 14 residues long.

This clonotype was recorded only once. The gene calls are TRBV6-1 and TRBJ1-2, with D unclear. Germline V lookup: CDR1 MNHNS, CDR2 SASEGT. Trimming shortened V by 3 bases and J by 1 base, and 6 bases separated the two germline ends. The CDR3 is 13 amino acids. The CDR3 sequence: CASSDTVNYGYTF. In DNA, the CDR3 is TGTGCCAGCAGTGACACGGTTAACTATGGCTACACCTTC.

This clonotype has only a few counts. The chain carries TRBV7-2 and TRBJ1-1; D gene unclear. The germline gives CDR1 SGHTA, CDR2 FQGNSA. The V gene lost 5 bases and the J gene lost 6 bases, with 16 bases spanning the gap. This CDR3 has 14 residues. The CDR3 DNA sequence: TGTGCCAGCAGCATAGAGACAAGGAGGGCTGAAGCTTTCTTT. Amino acid sequence: CASSIETRRAEAFF.

The sample holds a few counts of this clonotype. This CDR3 is CASSRRQGAISGNQPQHF. In nucleotides, the CDR3 is TGTGCCAGTAGTAGGCGGCAGGGGGCTATATCAGGCAATCAGCCCCAGCATTTT. The rearrangement joins TRBV19 to TRBJ1-5; 8 bases align to TRBD1. The CDR3 has 18 amino acids. CDR1 is LNHDA and CDR2 is SQIVND in the germline V gene (reference sequence). With V trimmed by 4 bases and J by 2 bases, 13 bases remained unmatched.

This clonotype was picked up a small number of times. The genes are TRBV2 and TRBJ2-3; TRBD1 matches 7 bases. The CDR3 totals 14 residues. Germline trimming cut 7 bases from V and 5 bases from J; bases unmatched to any gene: 9. Looked up from germline, CDR1 is SNHLY and CDR2 is FYNNEI. CDR3 in amino acids: CASISDRVGDTQYF. CDR3 bases: TGTGCCAGCATTAGCGACAGGGTAGGAGATACGCAGTATTTT.

The CDR3 DNA sequence: TGTGCCAGCAGCGTCGGACAGGGTGAAGGCGAGCAGTACTTC. Translated: CASSVGQGEGEQYF. The chain uses TRBV9 and TRBJ2-7, with 8 bases that match TRBD1. Germline lookup yields CDR1 SGDLS and CDR2 YYNGEE. The CDR3 runs 14 residues. V was pared by 2 bases and J by 6 bases, with 7 bases of the junction left unmatched.

This CDR3 reads CATSRWAGGTSGANVLTF. CDR3 nucleotides: TGTGCCACCAGCAGATGGGCGGGAGGGACCTCTGGGGCCAACGTCCTGACTTTC. This sequence joins TRBV15 and TRBJ2-6; TRBD2 matches at 9 bases. Unmatched junction bases numbered 5, after V lost 2 bases and J lost 0 bases. CDR1 and CDR2 (germline): LNHNV, YYDKDF (reference sequence). The CDR3 has 18 amino acids.

This rearrangement joins TRBV2 to TRBJ1-2; D unresolved. Trimming shortened V by 9 bases and J by 0 bases, and 20 bases separated the two germline ends. The CDR3 consists of 16 residues. Germline CDR1 is SNHLY and CDR2 is FYNNEI. The CDR3 DNA follows: TGTGCCAGTTGGATCCTCAGGACCGCCGCTAACTATGGCTACACCTTC. Translated: CASWILRTAANYGYTF.

This chain connects TRBV5-1 to TRBJ2-2, with TRBD1 as a possible D gene (5 bases). The V end was cut by 0 bases, the J end by 1 base, with 16 bases between. Per germline, CDR1 SGHRS and CDR2 YFSETQ. This CDR3 contains 18 residues. The DNA of the CDR3 is TGCGCCAGCAGCTTGGCCATCGGAGTGACAGTGAACACCGGGGAGCTGTTTTTT. It translates to CASSLAIGVTVNTGELFF.

The genes are TRBV20-1 and TRBJ1-5, with 12 bases that match TRBD1. This CDR3 region has 15 residues. Germline CDR1 and CDR2: DFQATT and SNEGSKA (reference sequence). With V trimmed by 6 bases and J by 4 bases, 7 bases remained unmatched. CDR3 DNA sequence: TGCAGTGCAGCCAAGGGACAGGGGGCTAATCAGCCCCAGCATTTT. Residues: CSAAKGQGANQPQHF.

The chain is built from TRBV20-1 and TRBJ1-5, with 11 nucleotides matching TRBD1. Germline CDR1 reads DFQATT; CDR2 reads SNEGSKA (reference sequence). J was trimmed by 6 bases and V by 6 bases; bases with no gene match: 1. This CDR3 has 12 amino acids. For the CDR3, the DNA is TGCAGTGCCGGGACAGGGGGTCAGCCCCAGCATTTT. It yields the protein CSAGTGGQPQHF.

This clonotype turned up a few times. The genes are TRBV7-2 and TRBJ1-6, with D perhaps matching TRBD1 (5 bases). This CDR3 has 16 residues. The germline V gene has CDR1 SGHTA and CDR2 FQGNSA. Between the trimmed V and J ends, which lost 5 bases and 10 bases, there was a span of 21 bases. For the CDR3, the DNA is TGTGCCAGCAGCCTCCCCCTACGGGCAGGGAAATCACCCCTCCACTTT. It is translated as CASSLPLRAGKSPLHF.

The chain is built from TRBV24-1 and TRBJ2-3; D unclear. V lost 6 bases to trimming and J lost 1 base, with 4 bases between them. Germline CDR1 KGHDR, CDR2 SFDVKD. The CDR3 spans 12 residues. CDR3 region: CATSRGTDTQYF. CDR3 coding DNA: TGTGCCACCAGTCGGGGCACAGATACGCAGTATTTT.

The rearrangement joins TRBV7-2 to TRBJ2-5; D is unclear. The CDR3 length is 12 residues. Germline lookup yields CDR1 SGHTA and CDR2 FQGNSA. V was clipped by 0 bases and J by 5 bases, with 4 bases between them. CDR3 loop: CASSLAWETQYF. CDR3 DNA sequence: TGTGCCAGCAGCTTAGCGTGGGAGACCCAGTACTTC.

The chain joins TRBV11-3 to TRBJ1-5, with a tentative D call TRBD1 (6 bases). Trimming removed 1 base from V and 5 bases from J, with 6 bases in between. The CDR3 is 13 amino acids. Germline assignment: CDR1 SGHNT and CDR2 YENEEA. The CDR3 DNA reads TGTGCCAGCAGCTTAGGGACAGATCAGCCCCAGCATTTT. As protein: CASSLGTDQPQHF. The full variable domain, with the rest looked up from reference TRBV11-3 and TRBJ1-5, is EAGVVQSPRYKIIEKKQPVAFWCNPISGHNTLYWYLQNLGQGPELLIRYENEEAVDDSQLPKDRFSAERLKGVDSTLKIQPAELGDSAVYLCASSLGTDQPQHFGDGTRLSIL.

This clonotype occurred a few times. J is TRBJ2-3 and V is TRBV25-1; TRBD2 might be the D (6 bases). The CDR3 contains 18 residues. Germline CDR1 and CDR2: MGHDK and SYGVNS. The V gene lost 4 bases and the J gene lost 0 bases, with 20 bases spanning the gap. The CDR3 protein is CASSGGSGGVASTDTQYF. CDR3 DNA sequence: TGTGCCAGCAGTGGGGGATCGGGCGGGGTTGCTAGCACAGATACGCAGTATTTT. Variable domain in full (rest from reference TRBV25-1 and TRBJ2-3): EADIYQTPRYLVIGTGKKITLECSQTMGHDKMYWYQQDPGMELHLIHYSYGVNSTEKGDLSSESTVSRIRTEHFPLTLESARPSHTSQYLCASSGGSGGVASTDTQYFGPGTRLTVL.

The chain carries TRBV7-2 and TRBJ2-5, with no clear D. There are 14 residues in the CDR3. Germline assignment: CDR1 SGHTA and CDR2 FQGNSA. V was clipped by 7 bases and J by 4 bases, with 16 bases between them. CDR3 region: CASTPDVVGETQYF. The CDR3 region has the DNA TGTGCCAGCACCCCAGACGTGGTGGGAGAGACCCAGTACTTC.

The chain employs TRBV10-3 and TRBJ1-2; 10 nucleotides line up with TRBD1. J gave up 6 bases and V 7 bases, and 5 bases lay outside the gene matches. The CDR3 totals 13 residues. From germline, CDR1 is ENHRY and CDR2 SYGVKD. CDR3 bases: TGTGCCATCACTCCGACAGGGGGCGATGGCTACACCTTC. This encodes CAITPTGGDGYTF.